This T cell receptor (beta chain) was recorded in a study of cytomegalovirus exposure and HLA in healthy donors (dated by TCRdb to the late 2010s). General notes on the study: In an earlier analysis of under 600 of the donors, approximately 300 Gb of sequence data and 90 million to 130 million unique TCR beta sequences from 150 million to 200 million T cells were reported. An early release that covered 500 to 800 HLA-typed donors contained approximately 300 gigabases of sequencing data and around 85 million unique TCR sequences. Among the roughly 430 genotyped donors, roughly 80% belonged to the genetic ancestry cluster associated with self-reported Caucasian donors. The study was designed to test whether signatures of past pathogen exposure could be identified by cataloging public T cell receptors. Using immunosequencing, the study profiled T cell repertoires from fewer than 700 subjects and related those repertoires to cytomegalovirus serostatus. Besides the first cohort of around 670 subjects, a separate validation cohort made up of 120 different subjects was used. To predict cytomegalovirus infection status, the study combined high-throughput TCR immunosequencing, statistical association of individual TCRs with disease status, and machine learning. A later analysis re-examined previously published TCR beta repertoires from more than 550 donors and added high-resolution HLA genotyping to investigate patterns of TCR occurrence. The later analysis used no new phenotypic data to find candidate immune exposures, relying instead on TCR beta sequences and their occurrence across donors. An earlier analysis of several hundred of the donors applied high-throughput TCR beta sequencing to assess whether each TCR beta V gene segment acted as functional or pseudogenic. Donor age, sex, ethnicity and CMV serostatus were compiled alongside the repertoire data. In a later genetic analysis, genome-wide SNP genotypes for about 65% of the 666 donors were used, and that subset was treated as a discovery cohort. All discovery cohort repertoires had been generated using a single sequencing platform. Both class I and class II loci were covered by HLA typing, at four-digit resolution. The number of donors typed differed by locus, with about 629-630 for A, B, C, DRB1 and DQB1, roughly 520 for DQA1, 600 to 610 for DPA1, and approximately 470 for DPB1. Five DR-DQ haplotypes were handled as single units for association and clustering because linkage in the cohort was strong. On average, roughly 250,000 unique TCR beta nucleotide sequences were sequenced per donor among fewer than 500 genotyped donors of the cohort, with 15% to 20% of those sequences being non-productive. Study-wide findings and limitations: In a later analysis, HLA-associated TCR beta chains showed more clonal expansion and lower generation probabilities than non-associated chains that were equally common. When HLA alleles, especially DR and DQ, strongly co-occurred, TCR associations were difficult to assign to individual alleles. The presence/absence analyses assumed that sequencing depth was roughly uniform across donors, and that assumption may not be true. A further reported finding was that TCR beta sequences accurately predicted the HLA-A and HLA-B alleles for most subjects in the first cohort. The classifier was reported to diagnose cytomegalovirus status with high specificity and sensitivity in both the original cohort and the validation cohort. Correlated functional status among segregating V segments might reflect linkage disequilibrium, but an unknown experimental factor could not be ruled out. According to a later genetic analysis, donors in an Asian-associated ancestry cluster had fewer N-insertions in productive TCRs than the approximately 650-donor mean. A later analysis found that TCR association rates varied across HLA loci, with DRB1 alleles showing the most associated TCRs and HLA-C alleles the fewest. Immune exposure information for the cohort was limited to CMV serostatus. Because counts were too low, roughly 17 rarely observed V segments, including chromosome 9 orphons, were left out of the earlier analysis of 500 to 650 of the donors. Some IMGT-functional V segments, including TRBV6-2 and TRBV6-3, could not be told apart with the 87-base-pair reads, so those segments were excluded. In the study, roughly 160 TCR beta chains were listed as associated with cytomegalovirus. In a later analysis, several top co-occurrence clusters were reported to appear linked to parvovirus B19, influenza, CMV and Epstein-Barr virus. Because HLA typing was missing for some donors at each locus, association tests included only the typed subset. In vitro tests confirmed that three of the cytomegalovirus-associated TCR beta chains recognize cytomegalovirus antigens. In a later analysis, 16,951 TCR beta sequences were associated with specific HLA alleles at a false discovery rate of 0.05. According to the authors, the approach could potentially be generalized to other disease states and immunological phenotypes. A later genetic analysis associated a missense DCLRE1C variant with V-gene and J-gene trimming of TCR beta chains, and an independent cohort replicated the association. Most CMV-associated TCR beta chains appeared to be HLA-restricted in a later analysis, and the HLA associations seemed to be driven largely by CMV exposure. This cohort had only TCR beta chains sequenced, and the lack of alpha or paired-chain data limited which features could be detected. A cluster of highly shared sequence variants was judged likely to be a technical artifact of the sequencing pipeline. While some public TCRs were present in many individuals, most TCR sequences turned up only very rarely across donors. In an earlier analysis of about 600 of the donors, most TCR beta V segments appeared in productive rearrangements about 87% or about 30% of the time, broadly matching IMGT annotations.

Libraries were made using the immunoSEQ multiplex PCR assay. A mixture of 60 forward primers for TCR Vbeta segments and 13 reverse primers for TCR Jbeta segments was used in the multiplex PCR. The CDR3 region of rearranged TCR beta genes was amplified from genomic DNA with a multiplex PCR assay. On the Illumina HiSeq System, the amplified TCR beta libraries were sequenced as 87-base-pair reads. In the source study's methods: A later analysis tallied roughly 78 million unique TCR beta chains across the 666 repertoires, and about 10 million of those chains were shared by two or more donors. To remove PCR and sequencing errors, raw reads were error-corrected and collapsed into unique sequences using a nearest-neighbor algorithm that merged closely related sequences. CDR3 sequences were aligned to IMGT reference sequences to assign V, D and J gene segments. For a sequence to be retained, a match of at least six nucleotides was required to both a V gene segment and a J gene segment. A rearrangement counted as productive if the CDR3 had no stop codons and remained in frame with V and J, and every other rearrangement counted as non-productive. CDR3 was defined by IMGT convention, running from the second conserved V-encoded cysteine to the conserved J-encoded phenylalanine. In an earlier analysis of more than 550 of the donors, sequences lacking an unambiguous match to a single V gene segment were excluded. An earlier analysis of several hundred of the donors called V segments functional above 56.7% productive rearrangements and segregating when the between-donor standard deviation exceeded 5%. A statistical classification framework was built to diagnose cytomegalovirus status from the catalog of TCR beta chain sequences. A later analysis assigned V and J genes by comparing TCR nucleotide sequences with IMGT/GENE-DB human TR gene sequences. A later analysis assigned CDR3 sequences and most-parsimonious VDJ recombination scenarios with the TCRdist pipeline. A later analysis defined each TCR beta chain by its CDR3 amino acid sequence plus V-gene family, and excluded reads lacking a unique V-gene family. To address suspected cross-contamination and a sequencing artifact, a later analysis removed approximately 600 highly shared, low-generation-probability nucleotide sequences. In a later analysis, a clonal expansion index was calculated for each public chain from normalized within-repertoire ranks of inferred template counts. A later analysis computed generation probabilities with a VDJ recombination model fitted to out-of-frame rearrangements, and checked the results against IGoR. In a later analysis, hypergeometric tests were used to score TCR-TCR, TCR-HLA and TCR-CMV co-occurrence, with a repertoire-size bias correction applied to TCR pairs. A later analysis estimated false discovery rates by permuting HLA or CMV assignments 20 times. In a later analysis, co-occurring TCRs were grouped with DBSCAN, and TCRdist sequence similarity was added when clustering was performed within HLA-allele-positive subsets. Co-occurrence clustering excluded repertoires with fewer than 30,000 or more than 120,000 public chains, plus five with anomalous nucleotide sharing. The table was pulled from immuneACCESS by TCRdb, which kept in-frame rearrangements only. Such tables lose some clones; where checked, under half of the loss comes from unresolved V genes, and the rest has no known cause. That table supplies the V and J calls and clone size; D and trimming were determined from the DNA. Recorded for this sample are approximately 150,000 clones; roughly 80% of them occurred a single time. The top ten clonotypes cover less than 15% of the sample.

As for this clone: It has no known antigen specificity. Base qualities were left out, and no much larger clone turns up one base away.

CDR1 and CDR2 (MNHEY, SVGAGI) derive from the germline V gene. Including cysteine and phenylalanine, the CDR3 has 15 amino acids. CDR3 DNA is the only sequence kept; it has 45 bases, read in frame from the first base. V is cut by 0 bases and J by 4 bases, and the space between the germline ends is 10 bases. The cohort was made up of 500 to 850 healthy bone marrow donors. Cohort members were all nominally healthy when sampled, although unrecorded immune exposures were likely present. The donor tested CMV seropositive and was one of the 289 seropositive cohort members. A peripheral blood sample was collected from each donor, and TCR beta sequencing was performed on peripheral blood mononuclear cells. The Qiagen DNeasy Blood Extraction Kit was used to extract genomic DNA from the blood cell samples.

The chain joins TRBV6-5 to TRBJ1-3, with the D gene not confidently named. Sequences were obtained from PBMCs. The clonotype comes from a woman in her forties or fifties in good health and CMV-seropositive. The CDR3 region reads CASSYSSGSGNTIYF. In nucleotides, the sequence is TGTGCCAGCAGTTACTCAAGCGGGTCGGGAAACACCATATATTTT.